This TCR beta chain appears in the sequencing data of a study of T-cell reconstitution after alpha-beta-depleted transplantation in children (dated by TCRdb to the mid-2010s). About the full investigation: The study quantitatively tracked T-cell immune reconstitution after TCRalphabeta/CD19-depleted allogeneic hematopoietic cell transplantation in children using TCR repertoire profiling.

This clonotype was counted a few times. This receptor's antigen is unknown. Base qualities are not recorded, but no much larger clone differs from it by a single base. The method behind the library was PCR. The listed sequencing device is Illumina HiSeq 2500. Molecular barcoding was employed in the preparation of TCR libraries, with unique molecular identifiers being used to normalize TCRbeta repertoire quantification. The public reads were reprocessed in TCRdb via fastp at Q25 and MiXCR, keeping in-frame beta chains. Records with the same CDR3 protein are collapsed into one entry carrying the most frequent genes and DNA. Present in this sample are about 610,000 distinct CDR3 sequences, approximately 10% of which were seen just once. Around 4% of the sample goes to the ten largest clones. The CDR3 holds 15 amino acids from the cysteine to the phenylalanine. CDR3 DNA is the only sequence kept; it has 45 bases, read in frame from the first base. V lost 0 bases and J lost 1 base; the stretch between them is 9 bases long. CDR1 GTSNPN and CDR2 SVGIG were looked up in the germline V gene (reference sequence).

Specimen: PBMCs from the stem cell graft donor, collected from the stem cell graft. The rearranged segments are TRBV30 and TRBJ2-2, with the D gene call left open. The TCR sequence derives from a human donor who donated a stem cell graft to a child with acute myeloid leukemia. This receptor carries the CDR3 CAWSVRTGNTGELFF. The DNA sequence is given as TGTGCCTGGAGTGTACGAACGGGGAACACCGGGGAGCTGTTTTTT.